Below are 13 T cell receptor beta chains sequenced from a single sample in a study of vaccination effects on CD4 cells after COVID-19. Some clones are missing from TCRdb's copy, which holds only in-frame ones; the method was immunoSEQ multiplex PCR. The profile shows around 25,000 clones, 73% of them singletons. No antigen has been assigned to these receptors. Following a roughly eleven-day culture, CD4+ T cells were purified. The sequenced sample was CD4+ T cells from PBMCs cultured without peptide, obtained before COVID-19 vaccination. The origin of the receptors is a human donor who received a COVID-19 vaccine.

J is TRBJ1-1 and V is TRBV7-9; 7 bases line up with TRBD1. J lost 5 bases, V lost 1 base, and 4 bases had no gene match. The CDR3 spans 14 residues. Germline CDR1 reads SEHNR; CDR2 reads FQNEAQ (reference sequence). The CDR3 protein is CASSLGTGETEAFF. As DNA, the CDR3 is TGTGCCAGCAGCTTAGGAACAGGGGAAACTGAAGCTTTCTTT.

The CDR3 sequence: CASSLRRVRGNTIYF. CDR3 nucleotide sequence: TGTGCCAGCAGTCTTCGCCGGGTCCGGGGAAACACCATATATTTT. V usage is TRBV28 and J usage is TRBJ1-3; D gene uncertain. The germline V gene has CDR1 MDHEN and CDR2 SYDVKM. The V and J ends lost 5 bases and 4 bases respectively, with 15 bases between them. The CDR3 is 15 amino acids.

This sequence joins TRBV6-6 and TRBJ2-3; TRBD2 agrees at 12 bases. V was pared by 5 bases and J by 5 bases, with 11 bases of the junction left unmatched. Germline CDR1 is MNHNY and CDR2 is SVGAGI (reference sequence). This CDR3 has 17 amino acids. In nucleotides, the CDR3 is TGTGCCAGCAGTCTCTATCTAGCGGGAGGGGGGGAAGATACGCAGTATTTT. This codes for CASSLYLAGGGEDTQYF.

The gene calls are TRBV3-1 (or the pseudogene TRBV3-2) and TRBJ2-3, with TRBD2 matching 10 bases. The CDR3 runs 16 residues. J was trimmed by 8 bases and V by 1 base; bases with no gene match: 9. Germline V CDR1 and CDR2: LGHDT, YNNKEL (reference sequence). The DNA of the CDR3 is TGTGCCAGCAGCCAAGTGAGACTAGCGGGCACGGTTACGCAGTATTTT. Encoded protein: CASSQVRLAGTVTQYF.

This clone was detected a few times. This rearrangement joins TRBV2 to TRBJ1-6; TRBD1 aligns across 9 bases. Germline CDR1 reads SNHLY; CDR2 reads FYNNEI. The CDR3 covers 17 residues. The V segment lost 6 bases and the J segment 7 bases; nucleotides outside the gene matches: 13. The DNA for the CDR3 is TGTGCCAGCAGCCTTACCGGGACAGGGAAACTCAATTCACCCCTCCACTTT. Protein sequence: CASSLTGTGKLNSPLHF.

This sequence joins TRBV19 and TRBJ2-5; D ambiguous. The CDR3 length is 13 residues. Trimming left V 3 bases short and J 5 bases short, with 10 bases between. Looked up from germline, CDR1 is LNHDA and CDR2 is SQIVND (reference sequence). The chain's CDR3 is CASSIVVAETQYF. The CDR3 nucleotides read TGTGCCAGTAGTATTGTAGTTGCGGAGACCCAGTACTTC.

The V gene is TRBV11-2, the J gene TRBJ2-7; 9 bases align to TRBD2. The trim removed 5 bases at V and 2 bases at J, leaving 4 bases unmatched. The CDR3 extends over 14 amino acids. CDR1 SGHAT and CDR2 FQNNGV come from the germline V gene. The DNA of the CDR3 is TGTGCCAGCAGCGCCCTAGCGGGAACCTACGAGCAGTACTTC. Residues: CASSALAGTYEQYF.

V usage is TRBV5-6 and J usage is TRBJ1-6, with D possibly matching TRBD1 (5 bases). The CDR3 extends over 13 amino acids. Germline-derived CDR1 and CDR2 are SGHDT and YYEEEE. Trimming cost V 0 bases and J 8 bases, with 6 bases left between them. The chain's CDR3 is CASSLGQYSPLHF. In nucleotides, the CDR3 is TGTGCCAGCAGCTTGGGACAGTATTCACCCCTCCACTTT. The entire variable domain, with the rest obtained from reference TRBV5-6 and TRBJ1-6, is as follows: DAGVTQSPTHLIKTRGQQVTLRCSPKSGHDTVSWYQQALGQGPQFIFQYYEEEERQRGNFPDRFSGHQFPNYSSELNVNALLLGDSALYLCASSLGQYSPLHFGNGTRLTVT.

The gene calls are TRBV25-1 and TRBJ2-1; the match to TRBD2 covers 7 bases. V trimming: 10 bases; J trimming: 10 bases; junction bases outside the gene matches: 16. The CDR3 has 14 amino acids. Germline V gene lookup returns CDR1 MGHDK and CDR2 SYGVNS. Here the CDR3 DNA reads TGTGCCACTAGGATAGATAGCGGGTTCTCGGAGCAGTTCTTC. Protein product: CATRIDSGFSEQFF.

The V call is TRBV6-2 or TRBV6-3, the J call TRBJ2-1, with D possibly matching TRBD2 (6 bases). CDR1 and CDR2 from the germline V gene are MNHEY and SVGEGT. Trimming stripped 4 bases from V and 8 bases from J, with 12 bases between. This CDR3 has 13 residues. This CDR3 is CASSSLGGYEQFF. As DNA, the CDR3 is TGTGCCAGCAGTTCCCTCGGAGGGTATGAGCAGTTCTTC.

This chain's CDR3 is CASSLTGQEKLFF. As DNA, the CDR3 is TGTGCCAGCAGCCTGACAGGGCAAGAAAAACTGTTTTTT. The rearrangement uses TRBV6-5 and TRBJ1-4, with 7 bases aligning to TRBD1. Germline V gene data show CDR1 as MNHEY and CDR2 as SVGAGI. CDR3 length equals 13 residues. Trimming at V came to 6 bases and at J to 8 bases, leaving 6 bases not matched to a gene.

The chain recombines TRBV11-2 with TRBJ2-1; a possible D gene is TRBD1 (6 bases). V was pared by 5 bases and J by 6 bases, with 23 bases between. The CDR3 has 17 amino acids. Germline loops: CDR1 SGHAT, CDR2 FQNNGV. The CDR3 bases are TGTGCCAGCAGCCAAGTCGCCCGCCGGACAGTCCGCAATGAGCAGTTCTTC. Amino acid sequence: CASSQVARRTVRNEQFF.

The CDR3 bases are TGCAGTGCTAGTGGGATACAGGGGGCGTACACTGAAGCTTTCTTT. Protein: CSASGIQGAYTEAFF. The chain is built from TRBV20-1 and TRBJ1-1; 9 bases are shared with TRBD1. The CDR3 runs to 15 residues. Germline-derived CDR1 and CDR2 are DFQATT and SNEGSKA (reference sequence). The ends lost 3 bases at V and 3 bases at J; junction bases unmatched: 8.